This entry lists 20 T cell receptor beta chains sequenced from one sample in a study of technical replicates of blood from a few donors. TCRdb's copy holds only in-frame clones and misses some; the assay was immunoSEQ multiplex PCR. The sample has 65,000 to 80,000 clones, approximately 98% seen once. The source material was T cells isolated from PBMCs. These receptors originate from a human donor in good health.

V is TRBV13 and J is TRBJ1-1, with 7 bases aligning to TRBD1. The V and J ends lost 5 bases and 4 bases, in that order; junction bases with no gene match: 10. Germline lookup yields CDR1 PRHDT and CDR2 FYEKMQ (reference sequence). The CDR3 is made up of 15 amino acids. The CDR3 is CASSKRRQGSTEAFF. The CDR3 nucleotides read TGTGCCAGCAGCAAACGGAGACAGGGAAGCACTGAAGCTTTCTTT.

This chain links TRBV19 with TRBJ2-5; possibly TRBD1 for D (6 bases). The germline CDR1 and CDR2 sequences are LNHDA and SQIVND (reference sequence). V was pared by 5 bases and J by 5 bases, with 15 bases between. This CDR3 has 14 amino acids. CDR3 nucleotides: TGTGCCAGTAGTCCCAGGACAGATCAGGAGACCCAGTACTTC. It specifies CASSPRTDQETQYF.

This chain connects TRBV15 to TRBJ1-3; TRBD1 might be the D (5 bases). The V end lost 0 bases, the J end lost 2 bases, and 11 bases lay between the germline ends. CDR3 length equals 16 residues. Germline V gene lookup returns CDR1 LNHNV and CDR2 YYDKDF (reference sequence). The CDR3 spells CATSRDRGTAGNTIYF. The CDR3 coding sequence is TGTGCCACCAGCAGAGATCGGGGGACGGCTGGAAACACCATATATTTT.

The J gene is TRBJ2-7, the V gene TRBV2; 7 bases match TRBD1. J lost 0 bases, V lost 3 bases, and 8 bases had no gene match. Germline loops: CDR1 SNHLY, CDR2 FYNNEI. The CDR3 extends over 16 amino acids. The CDR3 reads CASSERLTGLSYEQYF. DNA of the CDR3: TGTGCCAGCAGTGAGAGACTGACAGGGCTCTCCTACGAGCAGTACTTC.

The V and J genes are TRBV19 and TRBJ1-2; D remains ambiguous. Looked up from germline, CDR1 is LNHDA and CDR2 is SQIVND (reference sequence). The CDR3 loop spans 13 amino acids. V was pared by 4 bases and J by 6 bases, with 12 bases between. Here the CDR3 reads CASSTREGHGYTF. DNA for the CDR3: TGTGCCAGTAGTACCCGAGAGGGCCATGGCTACACCTTC.

For the CDR3, the DNA is TGCGCCAGCAGCCCATGGGACACTCAGTTCTTC. Amino acids: CASSPWDTQFF. The genes are TRBV10-2 and TRBJ2-1; possible D gene TRBD1, 6 bases. Germline CDR1 is WSHSY and CDR2 is SAAADI. With 6 bases removed from V and 13 bases from J, the gap between germline ends came to 13 bases. The CDR3 length is 11 residues.

The genes are TRBV6-5 and TRBJ1-2; possibly TRBD1 for D (6 bases). This CDR3 has 13 amino acids. Germline V gene data show CDR1 as MNHEY and CDR2 as SVGAGI. The V end was cut by 2 bases, the J end by 4 bases, with 8 bases between. The CDR3 spells CASSYTGTYGYTF. The CDR3 nucleotides read TGTGCCAGCAGTTACACAGGGACCTATGGCTACACCTTC.

V gene TRBV10-3 combines with J gene TRBJ2-7, with a tentative D call TRBD1 (7 bases). The CDR3 loop spans 13 amino acids. CDR1 is ENHRY and CDR2 is SYGVKD in the germline V gene. V was clipped by 11 bases and J by 2 bases, with 16 bases between them. For the CDR3, the DNA is TGTGCCGCCAGGGACAGACTAGCCTACGAGCAGTACTTC. Its translation: CAARDRLAYEQYF.

The chain recombines TRBV2 with TRBJ2-5; 8 bases agree with TRBD1. CDR3 size: 16 residues. Germline V gives CDR1 SNHLY, CDR2 FYNNEI. The J segment lost 2 bases and the V segment lost 7 bases, leaving 12 bases of the junction unmatched. The CDR3, as DNA: TGTGCCAGCACACGGAGACAGGGGACTCTGCAAGAGACCCAGTACTTC. Protein product: CASTRRQGTLQETQYF.

The V gene is TRBV30, the J gene TRBJ2-3; tentative D call: TRBD2 (6 bases). Trimming pared 1 base from V and 1 base from J, leaving 9 bases between. CDR1 GTSNPN and CDR2 SVGIG come from the germline V gene (reference sequence). There are 14 residues in the CDR3. The DNA of the CDR3 is TGTGCCTGGAGTGAACTAGCTCGCACAGATACGCAGTATTTT. As protein: CAWSELARTDTQYF.

This clone was seen only once. The rearrangement links TRBV30 to TRBJ2-7, with TRBD2 identical over 16 bases. After removal of 5 bases from V and 4 bases from J, the junction contained 5 bases not matched to a gene. The germline gives CDR1 GTSNPN, CDR2 SVGIG (reference sequence). This CDR3 comprises 15 residues. For the CDR3, the DNA is TGTGCCTGGGGGACGGGACTAGCGGGGGGGTACGAGCAGTACTTC. Encoded protein: CAWGTGLAGGYEQYF. The full variable domain, with the rest looked up from reference TRBV30 and TRBJ2-7, is SQTIHQWPATLVQPVGSPLSLECTVEGTSNPNLYWYRQAAGRGLQLLFYSVGIGQISSEVPQNLSASRPQDRQFILSSKKLLLSDSGFYLCAWGTGLAGGYEQYFGPGTRLTVT.

The chain is built from TRBV4-3 and TRBJ2-7; possibly TRBD1 for D (5 bases). The CDR3 is 15 amino acids. Trimming removed 0 bases from V and 1 base from J, with 10 bases in between. From germline, CDR1 is LGHNA and CDR2 YSLEER. The CDR3 protein is CASSQDTYRSYEQYF. As DNA, the CDR3 is TGCGCCAGCAGCCAAGATACTTACAGGTCCTACGAGCAGTACTTC.

The chain has TRBV28 and TRBJ2-3; D is unclear. CDR1 is MDHEN and CDR2 is SYDVKM in the germline V gene. The CDR3 is made up of 12 amino acids. V was pared by 5 bases and J by 2 bases, with 5 bases between. CDR3 sequence: CASSPNTDTQYF. The CDR3 DNA sequence: TGTGCCAGCAGTCCAAACACAGATACGCAGTATTTT.

This chain links TRBV4-2 with TRBJ1-3; D uncertain. The germline V gene has CDR1 LGHNA and CDR2 YNFKEQ. The CDR3 consists of 16 residues. V was trimmed by 0 bases and J by 0 bases, leaving 9 bases between them. In DNA, the CDR3 is TGTGCCAGCAGCCAAGATCGGGATTCCTCTGGAAACACCATATATTTT. This encodes CASSQDRDSSGNTIYF.

This chain connects TRBV28 to TRBJ1-5; TRBD1 agrees at 9 bases. This CDR3 is 16 amino acids long. V lost 8 bases and J lost 11; bases outside the gene matches: 19. The V gene's germline CDR1 is MDHEN and CDR2 SYDVKM. For the CDR3, the DNA is TGTGCCAGCTATGAGACCGGGACAGGGAGATTTCGAGCCCAGCATTTT. Translating it yields CASYETGTGRFRAQHF.

This chain joins TRBV7-9 and TRBJ2-7; D perhaps matches TRBD2 (6 bases). This CDR3 has 14 amino acids. Germline V gene data show CDR1 as SEHNR and CDR2 as FQNEAQ (reference sequence). Trimming left V 5 bases short and J 1 base short, with 12 bases between. The CDR3 DNA sequence: TGTGCCAGCAGCCCGGGAGCTCCTTCCTACGAGCAGTACTTC. Translation: CASSPGAPSYEQYF.

The chain links TRBV11-3 to TRBJ1-4; TRBD1 aligns across 10 bases. This CDR3 is 15 amino acids long. The germline V gene encodes CDR1 SGHNT and CDR2 YENEEA. The V segment lost 4 bases and the J segment 8 bases; nucleotides outside the gene matches: 7. The CDR3 here is CASSSPGQGREKLFF. The CDR3 DNA follows: TGTGCCAGCAGCTCGCCGGGACAGGGGCGAGAAAAACTGTTTTTT.

In its sample, this clone was seen once. The rearrangement joins TRBV19 to TRBJ1-2; no definite D call. The CDR3 length is 15 residues. Trimming removed 1 base from V and 0 bases from J, with 9 bases in between. Germline loops: CDR1 LNHDA, CDR2 SQIVND (reference sequence). Written as DNA, the CDR3 is TGTGCCAGTAGTATAGGTCCCGAGACTAACTATGGCTACACCTTC. Translated: CASSIGPETNYGYTF.

This clone has a single count. For the CDR3, the DNA is TGTGCCAGCAGACTAACGGGACAGGGGGCCTACGAGCAGTACTTC. Translated: CASRLTGQGAYEQYF. The chain is built from TRBV2 and TRBJ2-7, with TRBD1 identical over 11 bases. The J segment lost 2 bases and the V segment lost 6 bases, leaving 6 bases of the junction unmatched. Germline V CDR1 and CDR2: SNHLY, FYNNEI. The CDR3 totals 15 residues.

This rearrangement joins TRBV6-5 to TRBJ2-1; 8 nucleotides match TRBD1. CDR3 size: 14 residues. Germline lookup yields CDR1 MNHEY and CDR2 SVGAGI. Trimming took 5 bases from V and 8 from J; bases not matched to a gene: 8. Here the CDR3 reads CASSDRGSGDEQFF. The CDR3 DNA reads TGTGCCAGCAGTGACAGGGGCTCGGGGGATGAGCAGTTCTTC.